Listed here are 21 T cell receptor beta chains from one sample, sequenced in a study of blood T cell repertoires in COVID-19. Clones were read by immunoSEQ multiplex PCR, and TCRdb kept only the in-frame ones, dropping some. Here the sample spans fewer than 250,000 clones, over 75% being singletons. Sequences were obtained from PBMCs or T cells enriched from blood (not recorded which). Receptors originate from a woman aged 40 to 55 with acute COVID-19.

This rearrangement joins TRBV28 to TRBJ1-5; perhaps TRBD1 as D (6 bases). The CDR3 runs 14 residues. The V and J ends lost 5 bases and 7 bases respectively, with 15 bases between them. Germline V CDR1 and CDR2: MDHEN, SYDVKM. The CDR3 DNA is TGTGCCAGCAGTACCCGACAGGACATCCAGCCCCAGCATTTT. Translating gives CASSTRQDIQPQHF.

This chain links TRBV11-2 with TRBJ2-1; 10 nucleotides align to TRBD2. The V gene's germline CDR1 is SGHAT and CDR2 FQNNGV. The CDR3 has 18 amino acids. Trimming at V came to 2 bases and at J to 9 bases, leaving 16 bases not matched to a gene. The CDR3 sequence is CASSLPSLAGVARGEQFF. The CDR3 DNA is TGTGCCAGCAGCTTACCCTCGCTAGCGGGGGTGGCCAGGGGTGAGCAGTTCTTC.

The chain employs TRBV28 and TRBJ1-5; D is unclear. The CDR3 totals 16 residues. Germline V gene data show CDR1 as MDHEN and CDR2 as SYDVKM. Trimming pared 2 bases from V and 2 bases from J, leaving 13 bases between. DNA of the CDR3: TGTGCCAGCAGTTTAAATAGAGGGCAGGGCAATCAGCCCCAGCATTTT. This translates into CASSLNRGQGNQPQHF. Filled out from reference TRBV28 and TRBJ1-5, the complete variable domain reads DVKVTQSSRYLVKRTGEKVFLECVQDMDHENMFWYRQDPGLGLRLIYFSYDVKMKEKGDIPEGYSVSREKKERFSLILESASTNQTSMYLCASSLNRGQGNQPQHFGDGTRLSIL.

This chain joins TRBV4-1 and TRBJ1-4; D possibly corresponds to TRBD1 (6 bases). This CDR3 region has 16 residues. Deletions cut 1 base from V and 8 bases from J, with 17 bases between. Germline CDR1 MGHRA, CDR2 YSYEKL. CDR3 nucleotides: TGCGCCAGCAGCCAAGGTCGGGGGGCCGGGGACGAAAAACTGTTTTTT. This translates into CASSQGRGAGDEKLFF.

The chain couples TRBV15 to TRBJ1-1; possibly TRBD1 for D (6 bases). Trimming stripped 1 base from V and 5 bases from J, with 11 bases between. Germline assignment: CDR1 LNHNV and CDR2 YYDKDF (reference sequence). The CDR3 sequence is 14 residues long. This chain's CDR3 is CATSRAGGLTEAFF. The CDR3 nucleotides read TGTGCCACCAGCAGAGCGGGGGGGCTTACTGAAGCTTTCTTT.

The chain joins TRBV18 to TRBJ2-6; 12 bases line up with TRBD1. J gave up 3 bases and V 3 bases, and 9 bases lay outside the gene matches. Germline V gene sequence: CDR1 KGHSH, CDR2 LQKENI. CDR3 length: 19 amino acids. The CDR3 DNA reads as TGTGCCAGCTCACCGACTCCGGGACAGGGGGCAGGTGGGGCCAACGTCCTGACTTTC. The encoded protein is CASSPTPGQGAGGANVLTF.

This chain connects TRBV5-1 to TRBJ2-7; 7 bases map to TRBD1. The CDR3 is made up of 15 amino acids. CDR1 and CDR2 from the germline V gene are SGHRS and YFSETQ. V trimming: 0 bases; J trimming: 2 bases; junction bases outside the gene matches: 5. CDR3: CASSLGQGPTYEQYF. As DNA, the CDR3 is TGCGCCAGCAGCTTGGGACAGGGTCCCACCTACGAGCAGTACTTC.

The V and J genes are TRBV6-5 and TRBJ1-1; D is possibly TRBD1 (5 bases). Deletions cut 10 bases from V and 0 bases from J, with 15 bases between. CDR1 and CDR2 (germline): MNHEY, SVGAGI. The CDR3 is 14 residues long. Here the CDR3 reads CATTSRAMNTEAFF. The CDR3 bases are TGTGCCACCACCAGCAGGGCCATGAACACTGAAGCTTTCTTT.

About this clone itself: The junction shows a germline mismatch at one end, possibly a read error. Other DNA sequences within the sample encode an identical CDR3. Here the CDR3 reads CASSLSDRGTEAFF. The CDR3 DNA reads TGTGCCAGCAGTCTATCCGACCGGGGCACTGAAGCTTTCTTT. The chain uses TRBV27 and TRBJ1-1, with D hard to call. The CDR3 is 14 residues long. CDR1 and CDR2 from the germline V gene are MNHEY and SMNVEV (reference sequence).

The V and J genes are TRBV10-1 and TRBJ2-6; TRBD2 aligns across 7 bases. From germline, CDR1 is WNHNN and CDR2 SYGVQD (reference sequence). The CDR3 has 16 amino acids. V shed 4 bases and J 3 bases; nucleotides not matched to a gene: 6. DNA of the CDR3: TGCGCCAGCAGTGGGGCTAGCGGTCGTGGGGCCAACGTCCTGACTTTC. This translates into CASSGASGRGANVLTF.

V is TRBV12-5 and J is TRBJ2-7, with D possibly matching TRBD2 (6 bases). Trimming stripped 0 bases from V and 0 bases from J, with 15 bases between. The germline V gene encodes CDR1 LGHNT and CDR2 FRNRAP. The CDR3 is 17 amino acids. CDR3 DNA sequence: TGTGCTAGTGGTTTGGTATCCCTCCGGGGGATCTCCTACGAGCAGTACTTC. Amino acids: CASGLVSLRGISYEQYF.

This clone was seen a few times. The V call is TRBV7-9, the J call TRBJ1-2; 8 nucleotides agree with TRBD1. CDR1 is SEHNR and CDR2 is FQNEAQ in the germline V gene (reference sequence). The V gene end was trimmed by 3 bases and the J gene end by 6 bases; junction bases not matched to a gene: 3. The CDR3 runs to 13 residues. The CDR3 sequence is CASSFSGGNGYTF. In DNA, the CDR3 is TGTGCCAGCAGCTTTTCAGGGGGCAATGGCTACACCTTC.

The chain recombines TRBV5-1 with TRBJ2-3, with 10 nucleotides matching TRBD2. Germline lookup yields CDR1 SGHRS and CDR2 YFSETQ. The junction had 6 bases not matched to a gene; V was cut back by 5 bases and J by 3 bases. The length of the CDR3 is 15 residues. The CDR3 protein is CASSSGLAETDTQYF. CDR3 nucleotide sequence: TGCGCCAGCAGTTCCGGACTAGCGGAGACAGATACGCAGTATTTT.

The chain uses TRBV5-1 and TRBJ2-5, with no clear D. Trimming stripped 4 bases from V and 4 bases from J, with 20 bases between. The V gene's germline CDR1 is SGHRS and CDR2 YFSETQ. The CDR3 totals 16 residues. CDR3 coding DNA: TGCGCCAGCAGCGTAAACCCTCGTAGCTCGGGAGAGACCCAGTACTTC. Its protein is CASSVNPRSSGETQYF.

This chain uses TRBV12-2 with TRBJ1-1; the table's D gene call, TRBD1, was not cross checked with the DNA. TRBV12-2 is annotated as a pseudogene. The CDR3 totals 21 residues. The CDR3 protein is CASRLVYQGIYLPHANTEAFF. The CDR3 DNA sequence: TGTGCAAGTCGCTTAGTCTACCAGGGTATATATCTACCCCATGCGAACACTGAAGCTTTCTTT.

The V gene is TRBV30, the J gene TRBJ1-2, with 8 bases fitting TRBD1. There are 15 residues in the CDR3. In germline, CDR1 is GTSNPN, CDR2 SVGIG (reference sequence). The V gene end was trimmed by 1 base and the J gene end by 5 bases; junction bases not matched to a gene: 9. The DNA of the CDR3 is TGTGCCTGGAGTGCTCTTGGACAGGGAGGATATGGCTACACCTTC. Amino acids: CAWSALGQGGYGYTF.

In this sample, this clone turned up once. The V call is TRBV11-2, the J call TRBJ1-5, with TRBD1 as a possible D gene (5 bases). The germline V gene has CDR1 SGHAT and CDR2 FQNNGV. Trimming shortened V by 1 base and J by 7 bases, and 14 bases separated the two germline ends. This CDR3 has 15 residues. Here the CDR3 reads CASSLAGLSNQPQHF. Written as DNA, the CDR3 is TGTGCCAGCAGCTTAGCAGGGCTGAGTAACCAGCCCCAGCATTTT.

The J gene is TRBJ2-2, the V gene TRBV10-1, with 10 bases lining up with TRBD1. This CDR3 has 18 residues. Germline V lookup: CDR1 WNHNN, CDR2 SYGVQD (reference sequence). With 1 base clipped from V and 0 bases from J, the junction kept 5 bases outside the gene matches. CDR3: CASSELRDRGTNTGELFF. CDR3 nucleotides: TGCGCCAGCAGTGAGTTGCGGGACAGGGGCACGAACACCGGGGAGCTGTTTTTT.

CDR3 nucleotide sequence: TGCGCCAGCAGCCAAGAGGGGACAGGGGGTGGCTACACCTTC. Residues: CASSQEGTGGGYTF. V and J are TRBV4-1 and TRBJ1-2, with 11 bases lining up with TRBD1. Per germline, CDR1 MGHRA and CDR2 YSYEKL. The CDR3 sequence is 14 residues long. V lost 0 bases and J lost 7; bases outside the gene matches: 1.

The chain is built from TRBV27 and TRBJ1-3; tentative D call: TRBD1 (5 bases). The CDR3 totals 14 residues. The germline V gene encodes CDR1 MNHEY and CDR2 SMNVEV (reference sequence). V lost 4 bases and J lost 11, with 18 bases in between. This CDR3 reads CASSWGDGDYPIYF. The CDR3 nucleotides read TGTGCCAGCAGTTGGGGGGACGGAGATTACCCCATATATTTT.

On this clone: Other DNA sequences within the sample encode an identical CDR3. The V and J genes are TRBV11-2 and TRBJ1-4; no reliable D call. Germline V gene data show CDR1 as SGHAT and CDR2 as FQNNGV. This CDR3 has 13 residues. Deletions cut 1 base from V and 8 bases from J, with 8 bases between. The CDR3 DNA sequence: TGTGCCAGCAGCTTAGGGGGAGGCGAAAAACTGTTTTTT. It encodes CASSLGGGEKLFF.